Listed here are 8 T cell receptor beta chains from one sample, sequenced in a study of blood T cell repertoires in COVID-19. Using immunoSEQ multiplex PCR, the repertoire was profiled, and TCRdb retains in-frame clones only, with some absent. The profile covers around 120,000 clones, with roughly 85% appearing a single time and approximately 2.5% taken by the ten largest. The material sequenced was peripheral blood. The source is a man aged 30 to 39 with acute or convalescent COVID-19.

The chain combines TRBV11-2 with TRBJ1-1, with TRBD1 matching over 8 bases. The CDR3 is 14 amino acids. Germline V gene sequence: CDR1 SGHAT, CDR2 FQNNGV. V was clipped by 8 bases and J by 3 bases; unmatched bases: 8. CDR3 in amino acids: CASLFTGGDTEAFF. The CDR3 DNA follows: TGTGCCAGCCTCTTTACAGGGGGGGACACTGAAGCTTTCTTT.

This chain connects TRBV5-5 to TRBJ1-6; 11 nucleotides line up with TRBD1. Germline CDR1 and CDR2: SGHKS and YYEKEE (reference sequence). The CDR3 consists of 16 residues. V shed 3 bases and J 8 bases; nucleotides not matched to a gene: 7. CDR3 amino acids: CASSSDWDRGYSPLHF. Here the CDR3 DNA reads TGTGCCAGCAGCTCGGACTGGGACAGGGGGTATTCACCCCTCCACTTT.

The rearrangement links TRBV5-1 to TRBJ2-5; TRBD2 agrees at 10 bases. The CDR3 covers 15 residues. The ends lost 1 base at V and 4 bases at J; junction bases unmatched: 4. Germline CDR1 and CDR2: SGHRS and YFSETQ. The CDR3 DNA reads TGCGCCAGCAGCTTGTCTGCTAGCGGGGGAGAGACCCAGTACTTC. Translated, it gives CASSLSASGGETQYF.

The rearrangement uses TRBV6-5 and TRBJ2-3, with TRBD2 matching 11 bases. Unmatched junction bases numbered 10, after V lost 2 bases and J lost 9 bases. Germline CDR1 MNHEY, CDR2 SVGAGI. The CDR3 totals 16 residues. DNA of the CDR3: TGTGCCAGCAGTTACCGTAGGCTAGCGGGAGGATTGACGCAGTATTTT. Protein: CASSYRRLAGGLTQYF.

The V call is TRBV4-3, the J call TRBJ2-1; TRBD2 matches 7 bases. After removal of 0 bases from V and 9 bases from J, the junction contained 5 bases not matched to a gene. The V gene's germline CDR1 is LGHNA and CDR2 YSLEER. The length of the CDR3 is 14 residues. The CDR3, as DNA: TGCGCCAGCAGCCAAGATTCTCGCGGGGGTGAGCAGTTCTTC. As protein: CASSQDSRGGEQFF.

The V call is TRBV18, the J call TRBJ1-2, with 9 bases that match TRBD1. The CDR3 length is 14 residues. Germline CDR1 is KGHSH and CDR2 is LQKENI. V trimming: 2 bases; J trimming: 7 bases; junction bases outside the gene matches: 5. CDR3 coding DNA: TGTGCCAGCTCACCAACATCGGACAGGGGTGGCTACACCTTC. Its translation is CASSPTSDRGGYTF.

The V call is TRBV29-1, the J call TRBJ1-2; 9 bases match TRBD1. V was clipped by 6 bases and J by 2 bases; unmatched bases: 10. Germline V CDR1 and CDR2: SQVTM, ANQGSEA. The CDR3 runs 15 residues. CDR3 DNA sequence: TGCAGCGTCCCCCTCAGGGGGACAGGGAACTATGGCTACACCTTC. The encoded protein is CSVPLRGTGNYGYTF.

The V call is TRBV7-2, the J call TRBJ2-1, with 10 positions matching TRBD2. In germline, CDR1 is SGHTA, CDR2 FQGNSA. With V trimmed by 5 bases and J by 6 bases, 7 bases remained unmatched. The CDR3 extends over 15 amino acids. CDR3 DNA sequence: TGTGCCAGCAGCCAGACTAGCGGGTGGGGCAATGAGCAGTTCTTC. Protein sequence: CASSQTSGWGNEQFF.